Shown below are 28 T cell receptor beta chains from a single sample sequenced in a study of T-cell reconstitution after alpha-beta-depleted transplantation in children. For TCRbeta, the library was prepared with unique molecular identifiers. TCRdb redid the calling of the PCR reads with MiXCR, one entry per CDR3 protein. The sample shows 640,000 or so distinct CDR3 sequences, 16% of them seen only once. This specimen was PBMCs from the stem cell graft donor, taken from the stem cell graft. The receptors shown here come from a human donor who donated a stem cell graft to a child with acute myeloid leukemia.

This clonotype has a count of ten or more. The chain is built from TRBV15 and TRBJ1-4; D ambiguous. V dropped 1 base and J dropped 2 bases, with 11 bases sitting between them. Germline CDR1 and CDR2: LNHNV and YYDKDF (reference sequence). This CDR3 is 16 amino acids long. The chain's CDR3 is CATSRVKGSTNEKLFF. CDR3 in DNA: TGTGCCACCAGCAGAGTAAAGGGCAGTACTAATGAAAAACTGTTTTTT.

Details on this clonotype: Since a much larger clone is just one base distant, this may be a read error. The V and J genes are TRBV5-5 and TRBJ2-1, with 7 bases that match TRBD1. Germline V gene data show CDR1 as SGHKS and CDR2 as YYEKEE (reference sequence). With 6 bases clipped from V and 8 bases from J, the junction kept 11 bases outside the gene matches. The CDR3 covers 14 residues. In DNA form, the CDR3 reads TGTGCCAGCACCCACGGACAGGTGGAGGATGAGCAGTTCTTC. The encoded protein is CASTHGQVEDEQFF. Full variable domain (remainder filled in from reference TRBV5-5 and TRBJ2-1): DAGVTQSPTHLIKTRGQQVTLRCSPISGHKSVSWYQQVLGQGPQFIFQYYEKEERGRGNFPDRFSARQFPNYSSELNVNALLLGDSALYLCASTHGQVEDEQFFGPGTRLTVL.

This clonotype was observed many times. The CDR3 sequence: CASSRSGGDNEQFF. In DNA form, the CDR3 reads TGTGCCAGCAGTCGTTCCGGGGGAGACAATGAGCAGTTCTTC. The chain is built from TRBV12-3 or TRBV12-4 and TRBJ2-1, with D perhaps matching TRBD2 (6 bases). The ends were cut back, 5 bases at V and 5 bases at J, with 13 bases in the middle. This CDR3 region has 14 residues.

This clonotype has ten or more counts. CDR3 residues: CASSSGQGRRTEAFF. DNA of the CDR3: TGTGCCAGCAGCTCCGGACAGGGAAGACGGACTGAAGCTTTCTTT. The rearrangement joins TRBV5-6 to TRBJ1-1, with 8 nucleotides matching TRBD1. Trimming cost V 3 bases and J 5 bases; bases outside gene matches: 9. Germline V gives CDR1 SGHDT, CDR2 YYEEEE. This CDR3 region has 15 residues.

This clonotype showed up many times. The chain combines TRBV10-1 with TRBJ1-2, with no clear D. Germline loops: CDR1 WNHNN, CDR2 SYGVQD (reference sequence). The CDR3 extends over 14 amino acids. The V and J ends lost 0 bases and 4 bases respectively, with 9 bases between them. The CDR3 nucleotides read TGCGCCAGCAGTGAGTCCAGCAGGAGCTATGGCTACACCTTC. This codes for CASSESSRSYGYTF.

As concerns this clonotype: A read error may be the cause here, since a much bigger clone is one base away. The chain couples TRBV7-9 to TRBJ2-2, with D unclear. The V gene's germline CDR1 is SEHNR and CDR2 FQNEAQ (reference sequence). The CDR3 is made up of 15 amino acids. The CDR3 bases are TGTGCCAGCGGCTTGATGGCCGCGAACACCGGGGAGCTGTTTTTT. It codes for CASGLMAANTGELFF.

This clonotype was picked up many times. For the CDR3, the DNA is TGTGCCAGCAGTCCCGCCAGAAACACCGGGGAGCTGTTTTTT. Protein sequence: CASSPARNTGELFF. This chain uses TRBV12-3 or TRBV12-4 with TRBJ2-2; no clear D gene. The CDR3 is 14 amino acids. V was pared by 5 bases and J by 2 bases, with 9 bases between.

In its sample, this clonotype was seen a few times. The chain carries TRBV5-1 and TRBJ2-5, with D perhaps matching TRBD2 (6 bases). The CDR3 runs 15 residues. V was clipped by 3 bases and J by 3 bases, with 15 bases between them. From germline, CDR1 is SGHRS and CDR2 YFSETQ. The CDR3 sequence: CASSSGGGTKETQYF. The CDR3 DNA follows: TGCGCCAGCAGCTCCGGGGGAGGAACGAAAGAGACCCAGTACTTC.

The rearrangement joins TRBV20-1 to TRBJ2-6, with 7 bases fitting TRBD1. V gave up 1 base and J gave up 5 bases; unmatched junction bases: 14. The germline CDR1 and CDR2 sequences are DFQATT and SNEGSKA (reference sequence). This CDR3 is built from 18 residues. The CDR3, as DNA: TGCAGTGCTAGAGGCCGGACAAGGGGGCTTAGGTGGGCCAACGTCCTGACTTTC. It encodes CSARGRTRGLRWANVLTF.

This clonotype was seen more than once but under ten times. The chain combines TRBV11-1 with TRBJ2-1, with a weak D call TRBD1 (6 bases). CDR1 and CDR2 from the germline V gene are SGHAT and FQDESV (reference sequence). CDR3 length: 14 amino acids. V was pared by 7 bases and J by 0 bases, with 10 bases between. The CDR3 region is CASNQGSSYNEQFF. Written as DNA, the CDR3 is TGTGCCAGCAACCAGGGGAGCTCCTACAATGAGCAGTTCTTC.

This clonotype has a handful of counts. The chain couples TRBV27 to TRBJ1-2, with D perhaps TRBD1 (5 bases). V was cut by 1 base and J by 6 bases, with 12 bases left in between. Germline CDR1 is MNHEY and CDR2 is SMNVEV (reference sequence). This CDR3 is built from 14 residues. CDR3 sequence reads: CASSLFGAGDGYTF. Written as DNA, the CDR3 is TGTGCCAGCAGTTTATTCGGGGCCGGGGATGGCTACACCTTC.

V gene TRBV24-1 combines with J gene TRBJ2-3, with D maybe TRBD1 (5 bases). Germline V CDR1 and CDR2: KGHDR, SFDVKD. This CDR3 comprises 16 residues. Trimming took off 2 bases at V and 2 bases at J, with 13 bases between the two ends. CDR3 nucleotide sequence: TGTGCCACCAGTGATTCCAGGGCTGAAAACACAGATACGCAGTATTTT. Amino acids: CATSDSRAENTDTQYF.

The chain employs TRBV5-1 and TRBJ2-1, with D possibly TRBD1 on 6 matching bases. V gave up 2 bases and J gave up 7 bases, with 16 bases separating them. The CDR3 consists of 15 residues. Germline-derived CDR1 and CDR2 are SGHRS and YFSETQ. CDR3 sequence reads: CASSLDRSGVNEQFF. Written as DNA, the CDR3 is TGCGCCAGCAGCTTAGACAGGTCCGGGGTAAATGAGCAGTTCTTC. The variable domain in full, with the rest retrieved from reference TRBV5-1 and TRBJ2-1, is KAGVTQTPRYLIKTRGQQVTLSCSPISGHRSVSWYQQTPGQGLQFLFEYFSETQRNKGNFPGRFSGRQFSNSRSEMNVSTLELGDSALYLCASSLDRSGVNEQFFGPGTRLTVL.

This clonotype has ten or more counts. The chain has TRBV20-1 and TRBJ1-4, with 8 bases identical to TRBD1. The germline V gene encodes CDR1 DFQATT and CDR2 SNEGSKA (reference sequence). The V segment lost 5 bases and the J segment 6 bases; nucleotides outside the gene matches: 8. The CDR3 extends over 14 amino acids. The CDR3, as DNA: TGCAGTGCTTACCCGACAGGGGTGGATGAAAAACTGTTTTTT. Its translation: CSAYPTGVDEKLFF.

This clonotype was detected a few times. The rearrangement joins TRBV4-1 to TRBJ1-1; maybe TRBD1 (6 bases). The CDR3 spans 15 residues. Trimming shortened V by 3 bases and J by 3 bases, and 14 bases separated the two germline ends. CDR1 is MGHRA and CDR2 is YSYEKL in the germline V gene. CDR3 DNA sequence: TGCGCCAGCAGCCACCCTCGGGGGCAGGACACTGAAGCTTTCTTT. Protein sequence: CASSHPRGQDTEAFF.

This clonotype occurred many times. The chain couples TRBV5-1 to TRBJ1-1, with D hard to call. The CDR3 has 15 residues. Trimming removed 0 bases from V and 0 bases from J, with 9 bases in between. The germline gives CDR1 SGHRS, CDR2 YFSETQ. CDR3 residues: CASSLGLLMNTEAFF. CDR3 in DNA: TGCGCCAGCAGCTTGGGACTTTTAATGAACACTGAAGCTTTCTTT.

This clonotype occurred many times. The chain recombines TRBV7-8 with TRBJ1-5, with a possible D match to TRBD1 (6 bases). In germline, CDR1 is SGHVS, CDR2 FQNEAQ. The germline V and J ends were trimmed by 5 bases and 0 bases, with 11 bases remaining between them. The CDR3 is made up of 15 amino acids. CDR3 DNA sequence: TGTGCCAGCAGCGCGGACAGTTATAGCAATCAGCCCCAGCATTTT. As protein: CASSADSYSNQPQHF.

The rearrangement uses TRBV7-9 and TRBJ2-7; TRBD1 aligns across 10 bases. This CDR3 is 15 amino acids long. Per the germline V gene, CDR1 is SEHNR and CDR2 is FQNEAQ (reference sequence). V was pared by 5 bases and J by 2 bases, with 6 bases of the junction left unmatched. The CDR3 is CASSEGQGHTYEQYF. As DNA, the CDR3 is TGTGCCAGCAGCGAGGGACAGGGGCACACCTACGAGCAGTACTTC.

A note on this clonotype: The germline gene is not matched at one end of the junction; a read error may be the cause. J is TRBJ2-1 and V is TRBV20-1; 13 bases agree with TRBD2. The CDR3 is 17 residues long. From germline, CDR1 is DFQATT and CDR2 SNEGSKA (reference sequence). CDR3 sequence reads: CCARVPRTSGGGNEQFF. The CDR3 DNA reads TGCTGTGCTAGAGTCCCACGGACTAGCGGGGGAGGGAATGAGCAGTTCTTC.

This clonotype was seen only a few times. This rearrangement joins TRBV5-5 to TRBJ1-4; 8 bases map to TRBD1. The CDR3 extends over 16 amino acids. Germline V gene lookup returns CDR1 SGHKS and CDR2 YYEKEE (reference sequence). Trimming cost V 4 bases and J 5 bases; bases outside gene matches: 10. The CDR3 DNA follows: TGTGCCAGCAGCCGAACTGGGGACAGGCGAAATGAAAAACTGTTTTTT. Translation: CASSRTGDRRNEKLFF.

The chain employs TRBV7-2 and TRBJ2-5; the D is unclear. CDR1 is SGHTA and CDR2 is FQGNSA in the germline V gene. Trimming pared 1 base from V and 1 base from J, leaving 10 bases between. The CDR3 covers 15 residues. Here the CDR3 reads CASSLGAAFQETQYF. For the CDR3, the DNA is TGTGCCAGCAGCTTAGGGGCAGCATTCCAAGAGACCCAGTACTTC. Combining the CDR3 with reference TRBV7-2 and TRBJ2-5 gives the whole variable domain GAGVSQSPSNKVTEKGKDVELRCDPISGHTALYWYRQSLGQGLEFLIYFQGNSAPDKSGLPSDRFSAERTGGSVSTLTIQRTQQEDSAVYLCASSLGAAFQETQYFGPGTRLLVL.

This clonotype was found many times. The V and J genes are TRBV20-1 and TRBJ2-7, with TRBD1 matching 8 bases. With 3 bases clipped from V and 0 bases from J, the junction kept 4 bases outside the gene matches. The length of the CDR3 is 14 residues. Germline loops: CDR1 DFQATT, CDR2 SNEGSKA (reference sequence). Here the CDR3 reads CSASGQGASYEQYV. The DNA of the CDR3 is TGCAGTGCTAGCGGCCAGGGGGCCTCCTACGAGCAGTACGTC.

This rearrangement joins TRBV11-2 to TRBJ1-1; 10 bases line up with TRBD1. CDR3 size: 18 residues. J gave up 0 bases and V 1 base, and 8 bases lay outside the gene matches. Per germline, CDR1 SGHAT and CDR2 FQNNGV. The CDR3 nucleotides are TGTGCCAGCAGCTTAGTCGGGACAGGGGCCCTCATGAACACTGAAGCTTTCTTT. Its translation: CASSLVGTGALMNTEAFF.

V and J are TRBV28 and TRBJ1-6; D unresolved. The V gene's germline CDR1 is MDHEN and CDR2 SYDVKM. CDR3 length: 15 residues. The germline V and J ends were trimmed by 3 bases and 7 bases, with 13 bases remaining between them. The CDR3 region has the DNA TGTGCCAGCAGTTTTCGAGGGAATTCCAATTCACCCCTCCACTTT. This encodes CASSFRGNSNSPLHF.

The CDR3 protein is CASSPTGWGNQPQHF. The CDR3, as DNA: TGTGCCAGCTCACCAACAGGGTGGGGGAATCAGCCCCAGCATTTT. The chain links TRBV18 to TRBJ1-5; D possibly corresponds to TRBD1 (6 bases). CDR1 is KGHSH, CDR2 LQKENI, per germline. CDR3 length equals 15 residues. Trimming removed 2 bases from V and 4 bases from J, with 12 bases in between.

CDR3 sequence reads: CASSFGHPSGEQYF. In DNA form, the CDR3 reads TGTGCCAGCAGTTTCGGACATCCCTCCGGCGAGCAGTACTTC. The gene calls are TRBV12-3 or TRBV12-4 and TRBJ2-7; tentative D call: TRBD1 (5 bases). This CDR3 contains 14 residues. V dropped 3 bases and J dropped 6 bases, with 15 bases sitting between them.

This clonotype was seen at least ten times. This chain connects TRBV7-8 to TRBJ2-5; 9 bases are shared with TRBD2. The germline V gene has CDR1 SGHVS and CDR2 FQNEAQ. The CDR3 has 15 residues. J lost 1 base, V lost 10 bases, and 10 bases had no gene match. CDR3 region: CATSSSGGLQETQYF. CDR3 nucleotide sequence: TGTGCCACCTCAAGTAGCGGGGGCCTCCAAGAGACCCAGTACTTC.

As regards this clonotype: This may stem from a read error, because a much larger clone lies one nucleotide away. The chain is built from TRBV7-8 and TRBJ2-7, with 8 positions matching TRBD2. This CDR3 is built from 14 residues. The V gene's germline CDR1 is SGHVS and CDR2 FQNEAQ. V shed 5 bases and J 3 bases; nucleotides not matched to a gene: 6. CDR3 sequence reads: CASSPGLAGYEQYF. For the CDR3, the DNA is TGTGCCAGCAGCCCAGGACTAGCCGGCTACGAGCAGTACTTC. The full variable domain, rest sourced from reference TRBV7-8 and TRBJ2-7, is GAGVSQSPRYKVAKRGQDVALRCDPISGHVSLFWYQQALGQGPEFLTYFQNEAQLDKSGLPSDRFFAERPEGSVSTLKIQRTQQEDSAVYLCASSPGLAGYEQYFGPGTRLTVT.